The entry below describes one T cell receptor (beta chain). Its antigen is not identified. The source of the sample is a study of T cells in Graves' hyperthyroidism and ophthalmopathy. The source material, RNA transcripts, was used to amplify TCR beta CDR3 regions. TCR CDR3 regions were first amplified by RT-PCR with HTBI primers. TCRdb re-called the multiplex PCR reads through MiXCR, storing one row per CDR3 protein. This sample has about 840,000 distinct CDR3 sequences, with 38% found just once. Cells are PBMCs isolated from 9 to 10 ml of fresh blood. Study outcomes and limitations: Separation of ophthalmopathy from stable hyperthyroidism was achieved by a 13 V-J model.

Germline V gives CDR1 SGHVS, CDR2 FQNEAQ. The CDR3 contains 17 residues. Germline trimming cut 2 bases from V and 3 bases from J; bases unmatched to any gene: 13. The chain couples TRBV7-8 to TRBJ2-7, with TRBD2 matching 7 bases. The TCR originated in a young man with Graves' hyperthyroidism. The specimen was blood. The CDR3 DNA follows: TGTGCCAGCAGCTTAAATTCTCGCACTAGCGACTTCTACGAGCAGTACTTC. Protein sequence: CASSLNSRTSDFYEQYF. The full variable domain, rest sourced from reference TRBV7-8 and TRBJ2-7, is GAGVSQSPRYKVAKRGQDVALRCDPISGHVSLFWYQQALGQGPEFLTYFQNEAQLDKSGLPSDRFFAERPEGSVSTLKIQRTQQEDSAVYLCASSLNSRTSDFYEQYFGPGTRLTVT.